Listed below are T cell receptor beta chains from one sample, sequenced in a study of T cells in Graves' hyperthyroidism and ophthalmopathy. From the multiplex PCR reads, TCRdb called clonotypes with MiXCR, one entry per CDR3 protein. The repertoire holds hundreds of thousands of distinct CDR3 sequences, with 20% to 25% as singletons. The sequenced material came from blood. The receptors stem from a man aged 25-45 years with Graves' ophthalmopathy. Both conserved end residues are trimmed from each CDR3.

J | V | CDR3
TRBJ2-7 | TRBV6-1 | ASSPFGLAGGYEQY
TRBJ2-2 | TRBV3-1 | ASSEDWPGVAGTNTGELF
TRBJ1-5 | TRBV27 | ASRGQGIGQPQH
TRBJ2-7 | TRBV7-6 | ASSSLTSYEQY
TRBJ2-3 | TRBV3-1 | ASSQDGTSGRRSTDTQY
TRBJ2-3 | TRBV3-1 | ASEGPVAQY
TRBJ2-7 | TRBV12-3/TRBV12-4 | ASSPGQIPYEQY
TRBJ2-3 | TRBV24-1 | ATSDIQGDFVSDTQY
TRBJ2-2 | TRBV6-6 | ASSYSPSLLAGGLTGELF
TRBJ2-7 | TRBV20-1 | SARDNYRGLGYEQY
TRBJ2-1 | TRBV5-6 | ASSFMGLAGNNEQF
TRBJ2-5 | TRBV4-1 | ASSQKDLQETQY
TRBJ2-1 | TRBV28 | ASRGFRALHYNEQF
TRBJ1-1 | TRBV10-2 | ASAESGGTEAF
TRBJ2-3 | TRBV5-1 | ASSFGEGNTDTQY
TRBJ2-7 | TRBV2 | ASTTPALPGGSVQY
TRBJ2-7 | TRBV11-2 | ASSFNRDPYEQY
TRBJ1-3 | TRBV7-9 | ASSSPTGTGNTIY
TRBJ2-5 | TRBV18 | ASSPAGVDETQY
TRBJ2-1 | TRBV15 | ATSRGVGEQF
TRBJ2-1 | TRBV11-2 | ASSPLRGPYNEQF
TRBJ2-1 | TRBV18 | ASSLTGTSSYNEQF
TRBJ2-5 | TRBV14 | ASSQSSGLVVQETQY
TRBJ2-3 | TRBV5-1 | ASNREGRDTQY
TRBJ2-1 | TRBV12-3/TRBV12-4 | ASSLAGGTVGTNEQF
TRBJ2-1 | TRBV10-3 | AISESYLGASYNEQF
TRBJ2-5 | TRBV3-1 | ASSQVGVQETQY
TRBJ1-1 | TRBV6-1 | ASSPLAAREAF
TRBJ1-1 | TRBV6-1 | ASLRYPGLSMNTEAF
TRBJ2-1 | TRBV2 | ASTDGGLAGGPQQF
TRBJ2-7 | TRBV30 | AWNGGPSYEQY
TRBJ2-1 | TRBV4-1 | ASSPGLASEQF
TRBJ2-5 | TRBV11-2 | ASNGQSTQETQY
TRBJ2-3 | TRBV6-1 | ASSASLTSTDTQY
TRBJ1-2 | TRBV5-6 | ASSLVRGNYGYT
TRBJ1-1 | TRBV27 | ASSLVRGGNTEAF
TRBJ2-7 | TRBV20-1 | SARESDAYSYEQY
TRBJ1-3 | TRBV29-1 | SAPGQVWGTGNTIY
TRBJ2-3 | TRBV28 | ASSPPGVRATDTQY
TRBJ1-1 | TRBV29-1 | SVGRQSLGEAF
TRBJ1-1 | TRBV13 | ASSFIRASNTEAF
TRBJ2-7 | TRBV30 | AWIPGVGYEQY
TRBJ2-1 | TRBV13 | ASSLGLAGVQYNEQF
TRBJ2-7 | TRBV3-1 | ASSQGQGAGSYEQY
TRBJ1-2 | TRBV29-1 | SVEALPISYGYT
TRBJ2-1 | TRBV7-9 | ASSFRGSNEQF
TRBJ1-6 | TRBV7-3 | ASSLEARGPLH
TRBJ1-1 | TRBV6-6 | ASSYKQGREAF
TRBJ2-2 | TRBV7-8 | ASSPGASGPNTGELF
TRBJ1-1 | TRBV5-1 | ASSPWDNLNTEAF
TRBJ2-1 | TRBV19 | ASSMPGGHNEQF
TRBJ1-1 | TRBV30 | AWSRVPVEAF
TRBJ1-2 | TRBV16 | ASSPGPQPNYGYT
TRBJ2-2 | TRBV4-3 | ASSSRPSRGTGELF
TRBJ2-1 | TRBV10-3 | AISDGGTYNEQF
TRBJ2-7 | TRBV28 | ASRSRTRSYEQY
TRBJ1-1 | TRBV4-1 | ASSQTGVSTEAF
TRBJ2-7 | TRBV5-1 | ASSLVLAGDSYEQY
TRBJ2-5 | TRBV7-2 | ASSFGWTRFPETQY
TRBJ2-6 | TRBV4-1 | ASSNRSAGSGANVLT